Listed below are T cell receptor beta chains from one sample, sequenced in a study of neurological immune-mediated disorders. TCRdb re-called the 5' RACE reads with MiXCR, one entry per CDR3 protein. The data contain tens of thousands of distinct CDR3 sequences, 5.2% of them seen just once; the ten biggest clones take up approximately 7%. The source material was PBMCs. The receptor set was obtained from a man between 18 and 29 years old with multiple sclerosis. CDR3s include the opening cysteine and the closing phenylalanine or tryptophan. A D gene is named only where the DNA matches it firmly. The size field is filled for only some rows; it gives once, few, many or a size class.

v_gene	abundance	j_gene	len	d_gene	CDR3nt	CDR3aa
TRBV7-9	many	TRBJ1-1	14	NA	TGTGCCAGCAGCTTTAGGAAAAGTGACACTGAAGCTTTCTTT	CASSFRKSDTEAFF
TRBV20-1	many	TRBJ2-7	13	NA	TGCAGTGTTCAGTTAGCTCAGGAGGGCGAGCAGTACTTC	CSVQLAQEGEQYF
TRBV7-2	many	TRBJ2-1	14	NA	TGTGCCAGCAGCTCCAGATATCTAGGGGATGAGCAGTTCTTC	CASSSRYLGDEQFF
TRBV6-2/TRBV6-3	many	TRBJ2-1	13	NA	TGTGCCAGCAGTTACTCGAGGTCACGGGAGCAGTTCTTC	CASSYSRSREQFF
TRBV3-1	many	TRBJ2-1	15	NA	TGTGCCAGCAGCCAAGTAATAAGAAACTACAATGAGCAGTTCTTC	CASSQVIRNYNEQFF
TRBV7-2	many	TRBJ2-3	12	NA	TGTGCCAGCAGCTTAGAGGCAGATACGCAGTATTTT	CASSLEADTQYF
TRBV29-1	many	TRBJ2-7	13	TRBD1	TGCAGCGTTCAGGGACAGGGGACTTACGAGCAGTACTTC	CSVQGQGTYEQYF
TRBV14	many	TRBJ2-1	16	TRBD2	TGTGCCAGCAGCCAATTCCGCGGGAGCTCCTACAATGAGCAGTTCTTC	CASSQFRGSSYNEQFF
TRBV10-3	many	TRBJ2-3	11	NA	TGTGCCATCAGCTTTGGGCCTACGCAGTATTTT	CAISFGPTQYF
TRBV5-1	many	TRBJ1-2	13	NA	TGCGCCAGCAGTGGAGGAGGAAGTAATGGCTACACCTTC	CASSGGGSNGYTF
TRBV20-1	many	TRBJ2-1	11	NA	TGCAGTGCTAGGGTTTACAATGAGCAGTTCTTC	CSARVYNEQFF
TRBV7-8	many	TRBJ2-7	14	NA	TGTGCCAGCAGCTTACAATCCAGCTCCTACGAGCAGTACTTC	CASSLQSSSYEQYF
TRBV7-9	many	TRBJ2-7	14	TRBD2	TGTGCCAGCAGGTTTAGCGGGATGGAGTACGAGCAGTACTTC	CASRFSGMEYEQYF
TRBV12-3/TRBV12-4	few	TRBJ2-4	17	NA	TGTGCCAGCAGTTTTCAGGGCGCCCGTATAGCCAAAAACATTCAGTACTTC	CASSFQGARIAKNIQYF
TRBV3-1	NA	TRBJ1-5	14	NA	TGTGCCAGCAGTTTGGGGGGCCTTGATCAGCCCCAGCATTTT	CASSLGGLDQPQHF
TRBV5-1	many	TRBJ2-1	18	TRBD1	TGCGCCAGCAGCCAGTGGCCCCGACAGGGTAGCTCCTACAATGAGCAGTTCTTC	CASSQWPRQGSSYNEQFF
TRBV5-1	many	TRBJ1-2	17	TRBD1	TGCGCCAGCAGCTTCCTCCCCCGGGACAGGGCTAACTATGGCTACACCTTC	CASSFLPRDRANYGYTF
TRBV20-1	many	TRBJ1-1	14	TRBD1	TGCAGTGCGCACCGACAGGGGGCGAACCCTGAAGCTTTCTTT	CSAHRQGANPEAFF
TRBV5-1	once	TRBJ2-5	14	TRBD1	TGCGCCAGCAGCTTGATGGGACAGCAAGAGACCCAGTACTTC	CASSLMGQQETQYF
TRBV6-2/TRBV6-3	NA	TRBJ1-1	14	NA	TGTACCAGCAGAAACCAGGGGTCTCACGCTGAAGCTTTCTTT	CTSRNQGSHAEAFF
TRBV5-1	many	TRBJ2-3	15	TRBD2	TGCGCCAGCAGCTTGGCCGGTAGCGGGGGGGATACGCAGTATTTT	CASSLAGSGGDTQYF
TRBV20-1	NA	TRBJ2-7	14	NA	TGCAGTGCTATACCCGGGACCCACGGAAACGAGCAGTACTTC	CSAIPGTHGNEQYF
TRBV27	many	TRBJ1-2	13	TRBD1	TGTGCCACCTCAGGGACAGGGGTGGATGGCTACACCTTC	CATSGTGVDGYTF
TRBV12-3/TRBV12-4	many	TRBJ1-5	16	NA	TGTGCCAGCAGGGCCGGTACAGGTTATAGCAATCAGCCCCAGCATTTT	CASRAGTGYSNQPQHF
TRBV9	NA	TRBJ1-6	14	NA	TGTGCCAGCAGCGTAGCTGATAGGAATTCACCCCTCAACTTT	CASSVADRNSPLNF
TRBV7-9	many	TRBJ1-3	15	NA	TGTGCCAGCAGCCGACAGAGTAGTTCTGGAAACACCATATATTTT	CASSRQSSSGNTIYF
TRBV7-9	many	TRBJ2-1	14	NA	TGTGCCAGCAGCCCCGGCCAGGGCGTGAATGAGCAGTTCTTC	CASSPGQGVNEQFF
TRBV7-3	many	TRBJ2-3	16	NA	TGTGCCAGCAGCCCTCAAGGTGGGGCAGCCACAGATACGCAGTATTTT	CASSPQGGAATDTQYF
TRBV2	many	TRBJ1-5	17	NA	TGTGCCAGCAGCAGACTGGGGGGCAGGACGAGCAATCAGCCCCAGCATTTT	CASSRLGGRTSNQPQHF
TRBV15	many	TRBJ2-1	15	NA	TGTGCCACCAGCAGAAAAACGGTCTTAAACAATGAGCAGTTCTTC	CATSRKTVLNNEQFF
TRBV29-1	many	TRBJ2-7	12	NA	TGCAGCGTTGTGGTCAGTCAGGGCGAGCAGTACTTC	CSVVVSQGEQYF
TRBV5-1	many	TRBJ1-1	14	NA	TGCGCCAGCAGCTTGTATAGACACGCCACTGAAGCTTTCTTT	CASSLYRHATEAFF
TRBV10-3	many	TRBJ2-3	14	NA	TGTGCCATCAGTGTGGACAAGCAATTTGATACGCAGTATTTT	CAISVDKQFDTQYF
TRBV20-1	many	TRBJ2-3	16	TRBD2	TGCAGTGCTAGATTCCCTAGCGGGAGGAACACAGATACGCAGTATTTT	CSARFPSGRNTDTQYF
TRBV14	many	TRBJ1-4	17	NA	TGTGCCAGCAGTCGAGGATCGGGGTTGCGGGCTAATGAAAAACTGTTTTTT	CASSRGSGLRANEKLFF
TRBV9	many	TRBJ1-3	16	NA	TGTGCCAGCAGCTCCCAACCCCGGACCTACGGAAACACCATATATTTT	CASSSQPRTYGNTIYF
TRBV5-1	many	TRBJ1-4	15	NA	TGCGCCAGCAGCTCCGGTCGGGGGGCCGGGGAAAAACTGTTTTTT	CASSSGRGAGEKLFF
TRBV29-1	many	TRBJ2-6	15	NA	TGCAGCGCTTCCAGGGGGGGGTCTGGGGCCAACGTCCTGACTTTC	CSASRGGSGANVLTF
TRBV20-1	many	TRBJ2-1	13	NA	TGCAGTGCCGCGGACGGTTTTTACAATGAGCAGTTCTTC	CSAADGFYNEQFF
TRBV20-1	many	TRBJ1-5	12	NA	TGCAGTGCGGCACAGGGCAATCAGCCCCAGCATTTT	CSAAQGNQPQHF
TRBV20-1	medium-sized	TRBJ2-7	16	NA	TGCAGTGCTAGAGATCAGAACAGGCTCAGCTCCTACGAGCAGTACTTC	CSARDQNRLSSYEQYF
TRBV9	many	TRBJ2-7	15	TRBD1	TGTGCCAGCAGCGTAGGAGGACAGGGGTACTACGAGCAGTACTTC	CASSVGGQGYYEQYF
TRBV20-1	many	TRBJ1-5	12	NA	TGCAGTGCTAGAGCCCCTAATCAGCCCCAGCATTTT	CSARAPNQPQHF
TRBV15	many	TRBJ1-5	14	NA	TGTGCCACCAGCAGAGCTGGGAGCGGTCAGCCCCAGAATTTT	CATSRAGSGQPQNF
TRBV20-1	many	TRBJ2-7	15	TRBD2	TGCAGTGCTAGGGGCGGACTAGCGGGGGGATACGAGCAGTACTTC	CSARGGLAGGYEQYF
TRBV12-3/TRBV12-4	many	TRBJ1-5	13	TRBD1	TGTGCCAGCAGCGACAGGGGTCGTCAGCCCCAGCATTTT	CASSDRGRQPQHF
TRBV12-3/TRBV12-4	NA	TRBJ1-2	14	NA	TGTGCCAGCAGTTTGGGAGAAAGGGGTTTTGGCTACACCTTC	CASSLGERGFGYTF
TRBV29-1	many	TRBJ2-1	14	TRBD1	TGCAGCGTTGAAAGGGACAGAAAGTACAATGAGCAGTTCTTC	CSVERDRKYNEQFF
TRBV27	many	TRBJ1-2	15	NA	TGTGCCAGCAGAGAAAGCTACACGGTAATAGAAGGCTACACCTTC	CASRESYTVIEGYTF
TRBV18	many	TRBJ2-3	18	NA	TGTGCCAGCTCACCACCATCATCGCAGAGTCGTATAACAGATACGCAGTATTTT	CASSPPSSQSRITDTQYF
TRBV29-1	many	TRBJ2-3	12	NA	TGCAGCGTTGACCCTAGCACAGATACGCAGTATTTT	CSVDPSTDTQYF
TRBV12-3/TRBV12-4	many	TRBJ1-5	16	NA	TGTGCCAGCAGGGCAGGGGACGGTAGATCAAATCAGCCCCAGCATTTT	CASRAGDGRSNQPQHF
TRBV5-1	many	TRBJ1-1	14	TRBD1	TGCGCCAGCAGGAAACAGGGGCAGAACACTGAAGCTTTCTTT	CASRKQGQNTEAFF
TRBV7-6	many	TRBJ1-4	14	NA	TGTGCCAGCAGTCTACAGGACCCGTCTGAAAAACTGTTTTTT	CASSLQDPSEKLFF
TRBV20-1	few	TRBJ2-7	14	NA	TGCAGTGCCGTTAGTCAGACAGTTGCCTACGAGCAGTACTTC	CSAVSQTVAYEQYF